This T cell receptor beta chain was identified in a study of OX40 agonist ivuxolimab in advanced cancers. Profiled with immunoSEQ multiplex PCR; TCRdb holds only in-frame clones, not every one. This sample has tens of thousands of clones; roughly 89% occur once, and the top ten carry 13% to 15%. Remarks on this clone: Its antigen is unknown.

Study results and caveats: Clones of CD4+ and CD8+ blood T cells grew by week 6 at doses of 0.1 to 3.0 mg/kg.

Germline loops: CDR1 SNHLY, CDR2 FYNNEI. The ends were cut back, 7 bases at V and 5 bases at J, with 11 bases in the middle. This CDR3 is 12 amino acids long. The gene calls are TRBV2 and TRBJ2-5; D uncertain. The material sequenced was CD4+ or CD8+ T cells sorted from blood, taken in a trial of the OX40 agonist ivuxolimab. The TCR was taken from an adult with an advanced solid tumor such as melanoma, head and neck, liver or kidney cancer. The CDR3 DNA reads as TGTGCCAGCAACTACGGGCGGGAGACCCAGTACTTC. Amino acid sequence: CASNYGRETQYF.